The sequence of this T cell receptor beta chain was determined in a study of cytotoxic CD8 clonotypes in ibrutinib-treated CLL. Study-level information: Treatment had run for a median around eleven months, range 6 to 36, when response samples were taken. Across samples, productive templates numbered 200,000 to 300,000 and productive rearrangements reached 75,000 to 100,000 on average.

Target depth was 1 in 200,000 to 1 in 1 million T cells, about 10x per clonotype. Repertoires were generated with immunoSEQ multiplex PCR, while TCRdb's copy carries only in-frame clones and drops some. The sample has some 130,000 clones; approximately 85% are singletons. The CDR3 loop spans 15 amino acids. CDR1 is SGHTA, CDR2 FQGTGA, per germline. V gave up 2 bases and J gave up 6 bases, with 11 bases separating them. This receptor was identified in a human donor with chronic lymphocytic leukemia. The source material was PBMCs, sampled after 24 months of ibrutinib treatment. The chain recombines TRBV7-3 with TRBJ2-6, with D unresolved. The CDR3 region is CASSLSSLQANVLTF. The CDR3 region has the DNA TGTGCCAGCAGCTTATCCAGCCTTCAGGCCAACGTCCTGACTTTC.